The rows below give T cell receptor beta chains drawn from one sample of a study of beta chain features in type 1 diabetes. Some clones are missing from TCRdb's copy, which holds only in-frame ones; the method was immunoSEQ multiplex PCR. The sample contains about 360,000 clones, over 10% of which appear only once. Source material: naive CD4+ T cells from blood. The receptors were sampled from a woman under 30 with type 1 diabetes. Each CDR3 is given with its conserved first and last residue. D genes are given only for firm matches. Clone size appears in some rows only: once, few, many, or a class for an expanded clone.

CDR3nt	CDR3aa	d_gene	abundance	v_gene	j_gene
TGCGCCAGCAGTCCCCGGCCGCGACAGGTTGGTCAGCCCCAGCATTTT	CASSPRPRQVGQPQHF	.	.	TRBV23-1	TRBJ1-5
TGCGCCAGCAGCCCCGGGACAGATTTAGCCAAAAACATTCAGTACTTC	CASSPGTDLAKNIQYF	TRBD1	few	TRBV5-1	TRBJ2-4
TGTGCCAGCAGCCCGGGACTAGCGGGAGATGAGCAGTTCTTC	CASSPGLAGDEQFF	TRBD2	few	TRBV7-2	TRBJ2-1
TGTGCCAGCAGCTTCGGACAGGGGAGAGAAAAACTGTTTTTT	CASSFGQGREKLFF	TRBD1	few	TRBV7-9	TRBJ1-4
TGTGCCTGGAGGGGTACAGGCCGTGAAAAACTGTTTTTT	CAWRGTGREKLFF	.	.	TRBV30	TRBJ1-4
TGTGCCACTAGGAGGCTAGCGGGAGGTGGCACCGGGGAGCTGTTTTTT	CATRRLAGGGTGELFF	TRBD2	.	TRBV27	TRBJ2-2
TGTGCCAGCAGCTCCCACCCCCTCGGGGAGCAGTACTTC	CASSSHPLGEQYF	.	.	TRBV11-2	TRBJ2-7
TGCGCCAGCAGCCAACCGGGACAGGGTGGCTATGGCTACACCTTC	CASSQPGQGGYGYTF	TRBD1	.	TRBV4-3	TRBJ1-2
TGTGCCAGCAGCTTAGTGGAGGGCTATGGCTACACCTTC	CASSLVEGYGYTF	.	.	TRBV7-9	TRBJ1-2
TGTGCCAGCCAAAGCAGGGACAGGACATCTGGGGCCAACGTCCTGACTTTC	CASQSRDRTSGANVLTF	TRBD1	few	TRBV11-3	TRBJ2-6
TGTGCCAGCAGTTACACAGGGGGCTCTACGGAGACCCAGTACTTC	CASSYTGGSTETQYF	TRBD1	few	TRBV28	TRBJ2-5
TGTGCTAGCAGCTTAGCGTACACAGATACGCAGTATTTT	CASSLAYTDTQYF	.	.	TRBV7-7	TRBJ2-3
TGCAGTGCTGGCCTGAACTACGAGCAGTACTTC	CSAGLNYEQYF	.	few	TRBV20-1	TRBJ2-7
TGTGCCAGTAGTATACTGCCAGGGTGGAAGGGCTACACCTTC	CASSILPGWKGYTF	.	few	TRBV19	TRBJ1-2
TGTGCCAGCAGCTTCCGATTCTCGAGGGGACAGGGCACAGATACGCAGTATTTT	CASSFRFSRGQGTDTQYF	TRBD1	few	TRBV7-9	TRBJ2-3
TGTGCCAGCAGCTCGTCCCTCGGTACGGGTATATACGAGCAGTACTTC	CASSSSLGTGIYEQYF	.	.	TRBV5-4	TRBJ2-7
TGTGCCAGCAGCGAGGGCGGGAGGATTGTCACCGGGGAGCTGTTTTTT	CASSEGGRIVTGELFF	TRBD2	.	TRBV9	TRBJ2-2
TGTGCTAGTGGTTTGGTATCTCGGGGGACCTACGAGCAGTACTTC	CASGLVSRGTYEQYF	.	.	TRBV12-5	TRBJ2-7
TGCAGCGTTGAGGCAGGGACCTACGAGCAGTACTTC	CSVEAGTYEQYF	.	few	TRBV29-1	TRBJ2-7
TGTGCCAGCAGCCTGGACTATTTCTCATTGAGCTCCTACAATGAGCAGTTCTTC	CASSLDYFSLSSYNEQFF	.	few	TRBV4-2	TRBJ2-1
TGCAGCGTTGGTAGACAAGTCAACACTGAAGCTTTCTTT	CSVGRQVNTEAFF	.	few	TRBV29-1	TRBJ1-1
TGTGCCAGCAGCGTGGGGGGTTCCTACAATGAGCAGTTCTTC	CASSVGGSYNEQFF	.	few	TRBV9	TRBJ2-1
TGTGCCAGCATCCCGGGGCAGGGGGCTTACGAGCAGTACTTC	CASIPGQGAYEQYF	TRBD1	.	TRBV28	TRBJ2-7
TGTGCCAGCAGCGAAGGACAGGGCACCTACAATGAGCAGTTCTTC	CASSEGQGTYNEQFF	TRBD1	few	TRBV7-9	TRBJ2-1